The subject of this entry is one TCR beta chain. Clinical histories supplied by participants themselves formed the basis of cohort assignment. The germline V gene encodes CDR1 MDHEN and CDR2 SYDVKM. V was clipped by 8 bases and J by 1 base, with 17 bases between them. The CDR3 is 15 residues long. Original analysis: Amplified reference gene primers provided the basis for estimating nucleated cell counts. The assay was immunoSEQ multiplex PCR, and TCRdb's table has in-frame clones only and misses some. The DNA gave D and trimming, while V, J and clone size come from that table. The sample lists approximately 330,000 clones, about 86% seen once, with roughly 4.2% in the top ten. These data come from a study of blood T cell repertoires in COVID-19. Background on the study: Acute-phase and convalescent COVID-19 samples originated in the United States, Italy and Spain. Sample material is recorded as cDNA or gDNA derived from T cells, B-cell-depleted T cells, or PBMCs.

This sequence joins TRBV28 and TRBJ1-1, with TRBD1 as a possible D gene (5 bases). The sequence derives from a woman in her thirties or forties with acute COVID-19. The sample comprised PBMCs or T cells enriched from blood (not recorded which). CDR3 DNA: TGTGCCAGCGTTGTGGGGCGTGGTGGGAACACTGAAGCTTTCTTT. Translated: CASVVGRGGNTEAFF. Full variable domain (rest looked up from reference TRBV28 and TRBJ1-1): DVKVTQSSRYLVKRTGEKVFLECVQDMDHENMFWYRQDPGLGLRLIYFSYDVKMKEKGDIPEGYSVSREKKERFSLILESASTNQTSMYLCASVVGRGGNTEAFFGQGTRLTVV.